This T cell receptor (beta chain) appears in the sequencing data of a study of response to subunit inactivated influenza vaccine. Study results and limitations: Each seasonal influenza vaccination, the authors suggested, recruits few new T cells.

Germline lookup yields CDR1 SGHRS and CDR2 YFSETQ. The CDR3 extends over 14 amino acids. TCRdb ran MiXCR on the RT-PCR reads and lists one entry per CDR3 protein. The profile shows roughly 170,000 distinct CDR3 sequences, around a tenth of them singletons. In the case of this clonotype: Antigen unknown. This may come from a read error, since a much larger clone is one base off.

This TCR came from a man aged 50 to 59 who received an inactivated influenza vaccine. Source: non-naive T cells sorted from PBMCs, taken on the day of vaccination. V and J are TRBV5-1 and TRBJ1-4, with D uncertain. The CDR3 coding sequence is TGCGCCAGCAGCTTGGATCCACGAGGAGGAAAACTGTCTTTT. Translation: CASSLDPRGGKLSF.